The T cell receptor beta chain described here comes from a study of T cells in localized non-small cell lung cancer. Study-wide results and caveats: Analysis by sequencing included only one tumor region, so heterogeneity remains possible. Paired adjacent lung recovered a median approximately 57 of the top 100 tumor clones. Higher T cell density in the blood was associated with longer overall survival, whereas higher adjacent-lung clonality associated with shorter survival. Among the tissues sampled, uninvolved adjacent lung had the highest T cell clonality, above tumor.

The CDR3 totals 15 residues. The germline gives CDR1 SGHTA, CDR2 FQGNSA. The V end lost 3 bases, the J end lost 3 bases, and 15 bases lay between the germline ends. A note on this clone: Its matching antigen is unknown.

TCRdb's table, derived via immunoSEQ multiplex PCR, lists solely in-frame clones and lacks some. The data show about 78,000 clones, about four fifths seen once. This TCR was recovered from a man aged 40 to 70 with stage I lung adenocarcinoma. J is TRBJ2-7 and V is TRBV7-2; perhaps TRBD1 as D (6 bases). The sample consisted of peripheral blood, taken before any cancer treatment. The CDR3 region is CASSLQGSLLYEQYF. The CDR3 nucleotides read TGTGCCAGCAGCTTGCAGGGGAGTCTGCTCTACGAGCAGTACTTC.